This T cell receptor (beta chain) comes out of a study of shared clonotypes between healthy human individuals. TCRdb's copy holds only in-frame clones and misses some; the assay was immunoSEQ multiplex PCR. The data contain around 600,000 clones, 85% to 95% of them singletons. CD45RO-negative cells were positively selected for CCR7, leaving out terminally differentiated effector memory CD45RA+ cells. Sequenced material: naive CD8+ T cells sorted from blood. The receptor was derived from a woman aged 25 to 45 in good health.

Here the CDR3 DNA reads TGTGCCAGCAGCCAAGAAGGCCAGTACTACGAGCAGTACTTC. Translated: CASSQEGQYYEQYF. J is TRBJ2-7 and V is TRBV14, with no clear D. This CDR3 has 14 amino acids. Germline loops: CDR1 SGHDN, CDR2 FVKESK. Trimming removed 0 bases from V and 3 bases from J, with 9 bases in between. Full variable domain (missing parts from reference TRBV14 and TRBJ2-7): EAGVTQFPSHSVIEKGQTVTLRCDPISGHDNLYWYRRVMGKEIKFLLHFVKESKQDESGMPNNRFLAERTGGTYSTLKVQPAELEDSGVYFCASSQEGQYYEQYFGPGTRLTVT.